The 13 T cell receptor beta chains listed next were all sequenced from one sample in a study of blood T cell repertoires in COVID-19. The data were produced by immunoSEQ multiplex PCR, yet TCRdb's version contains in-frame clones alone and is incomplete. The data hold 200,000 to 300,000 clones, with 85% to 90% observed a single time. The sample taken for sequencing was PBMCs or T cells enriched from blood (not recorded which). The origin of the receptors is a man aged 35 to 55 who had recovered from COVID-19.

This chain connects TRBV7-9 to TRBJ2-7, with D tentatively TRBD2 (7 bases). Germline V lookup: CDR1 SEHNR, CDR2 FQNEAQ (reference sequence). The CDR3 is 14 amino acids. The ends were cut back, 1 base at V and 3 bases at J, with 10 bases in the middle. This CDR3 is CASSLVRGGYEQYF. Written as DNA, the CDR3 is TGTGCCAGCAGCTTAGTGAGGGGGGGCTACGAGCAGTACTTC.

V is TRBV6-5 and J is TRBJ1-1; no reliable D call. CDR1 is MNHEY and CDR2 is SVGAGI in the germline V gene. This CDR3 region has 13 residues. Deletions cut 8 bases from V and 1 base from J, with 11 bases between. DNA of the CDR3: TGTGCCAGCCGCAAGGGAGCGAACACTGAAGCTTTCTTT. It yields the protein CASRKGANTEAFF.

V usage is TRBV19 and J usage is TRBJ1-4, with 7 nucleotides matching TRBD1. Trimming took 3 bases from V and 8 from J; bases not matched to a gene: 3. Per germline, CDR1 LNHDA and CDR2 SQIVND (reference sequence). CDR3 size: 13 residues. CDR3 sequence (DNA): TGTGCCAGTAGTATCACAGGGGACGAAAAACTGTTTTTT. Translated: CASSITGDEKLFF.

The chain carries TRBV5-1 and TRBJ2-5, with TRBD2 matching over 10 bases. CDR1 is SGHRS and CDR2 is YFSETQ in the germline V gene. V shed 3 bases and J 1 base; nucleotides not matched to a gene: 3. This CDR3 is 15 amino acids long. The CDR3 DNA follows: TGCGCCAGCAGCTGGGCTAGCGGGGGCCAAGAGACCCAGTACTTC. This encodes CASSWASGGQETQYF.

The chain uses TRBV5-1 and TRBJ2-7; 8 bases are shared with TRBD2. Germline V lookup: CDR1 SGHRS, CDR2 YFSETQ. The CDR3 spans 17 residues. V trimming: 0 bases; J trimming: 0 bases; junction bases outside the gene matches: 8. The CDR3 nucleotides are TGCGCCAGCAGCTTGGAGACGGGAGGGCCTTCCTCCTACGAGCAGTACTTC. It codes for CASSLETGGPSSYEQYF.

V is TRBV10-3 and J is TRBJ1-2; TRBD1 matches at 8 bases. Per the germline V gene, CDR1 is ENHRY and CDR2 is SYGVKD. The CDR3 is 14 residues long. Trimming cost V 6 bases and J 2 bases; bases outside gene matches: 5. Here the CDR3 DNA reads TGTGCCATCAGCATAGGACAGGGCAACTATGGCTACACCTTC. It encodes CAISIGQGNYGYTF.

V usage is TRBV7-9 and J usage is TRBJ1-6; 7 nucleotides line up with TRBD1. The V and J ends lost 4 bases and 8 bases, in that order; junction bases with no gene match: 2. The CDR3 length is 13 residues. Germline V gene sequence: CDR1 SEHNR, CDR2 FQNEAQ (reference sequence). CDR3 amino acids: CASSYTGDSPLHF. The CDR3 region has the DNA TGTGCCAGCAGCTACACAGGGGATTCACCCCTCCACTTT.

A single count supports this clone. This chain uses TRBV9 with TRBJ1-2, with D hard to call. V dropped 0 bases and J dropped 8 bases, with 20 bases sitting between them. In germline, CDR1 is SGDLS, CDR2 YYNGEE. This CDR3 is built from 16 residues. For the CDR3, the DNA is TGTGCCAGCAGCGTAGAAACGGCGGAGCGAGGCGGAGGCTACACCTTC. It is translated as CASSVETAERGGGYTF.

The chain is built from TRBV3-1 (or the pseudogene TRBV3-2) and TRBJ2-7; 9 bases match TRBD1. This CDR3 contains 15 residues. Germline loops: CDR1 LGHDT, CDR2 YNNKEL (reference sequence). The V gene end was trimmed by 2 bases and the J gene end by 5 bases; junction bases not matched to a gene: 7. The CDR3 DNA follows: TGTGCCAGCAGCCAAACAGGGGGCCCGTGGGACGAGCAGTACTTC. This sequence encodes CASSQTGGPWDEQYF.

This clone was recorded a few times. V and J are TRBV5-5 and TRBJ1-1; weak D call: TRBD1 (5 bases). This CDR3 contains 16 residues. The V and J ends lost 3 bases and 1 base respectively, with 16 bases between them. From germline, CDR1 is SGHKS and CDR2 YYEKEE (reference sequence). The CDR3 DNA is TGTGCCAGCAGCTCCCGGGGGTCATTGCGGAACACTGAAGCTTTCTTT. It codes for CASSSRGSLRNTEAFF.

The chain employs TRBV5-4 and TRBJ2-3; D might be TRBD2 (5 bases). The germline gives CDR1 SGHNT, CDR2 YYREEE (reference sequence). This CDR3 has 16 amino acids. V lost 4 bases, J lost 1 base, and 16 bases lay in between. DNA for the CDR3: TGTGCCAGCAGCAATGGACTCTCACCCGGCACAGATACGCAGTATTTT. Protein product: CASSNGLSPGTDTQYF.

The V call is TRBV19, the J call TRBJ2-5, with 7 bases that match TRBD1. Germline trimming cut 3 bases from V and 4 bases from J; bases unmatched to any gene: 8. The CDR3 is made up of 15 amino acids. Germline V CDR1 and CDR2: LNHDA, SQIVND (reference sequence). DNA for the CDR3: TGTGCCAGTAGTATCGGGATAGGGGGCGGAGAGACCCAGTACTTC. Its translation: CASSIGIGGGETQYF.

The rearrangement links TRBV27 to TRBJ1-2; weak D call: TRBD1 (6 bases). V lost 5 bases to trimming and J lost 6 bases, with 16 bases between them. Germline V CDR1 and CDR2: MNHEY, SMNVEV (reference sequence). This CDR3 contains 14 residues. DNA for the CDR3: TGTGCCAGCAGTCCGAATAACAGGGCGGATGGCTACACCTTC. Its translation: CASSPNNRADGYTF.